The source of this TCR beta chain is a study of graft-versus-host responses after intestinal transplantation. The wider study: Those transplanted obtained multivisceral, liver-intestinal, or isolated intestinal grafts. Recipients were all induced with anti-thymocyte globulin, then given tacrolimus and steroids for 3 to 4 years.

Method: immunoSEQ multiplex PCR; TCRdb's copy keeps in-frame clones and lacks some. The table lists about 97,000 clones, 90% of them singletons. The CDR3 is 10 residues long. Germline loops: CDR1 SEHNR, CDR2 FQNEAQ (reference sequence). The V end was cut by 6 bases, the J end by 4 bases, with 3 bases between. Study conclusions and caveats: Recipient marrow showed GvH clones, some seen first in ileum or blood.

Of note for this clone: No antigen is known for it.

The TCR sequence derives from a human patient who received an intestinal transplant, so some T cells may come from the graft donor. The rearrangement links TRBV7-9 to TRBJ2-5, with unresolved D. The source was PBMCs, collected approximately 420 days after intestinal transplant. The CDR3 DNA reads TGTGCCAGCAGTCGAGAGACCCAGTACTTC. This encodes CASSRETQYF.